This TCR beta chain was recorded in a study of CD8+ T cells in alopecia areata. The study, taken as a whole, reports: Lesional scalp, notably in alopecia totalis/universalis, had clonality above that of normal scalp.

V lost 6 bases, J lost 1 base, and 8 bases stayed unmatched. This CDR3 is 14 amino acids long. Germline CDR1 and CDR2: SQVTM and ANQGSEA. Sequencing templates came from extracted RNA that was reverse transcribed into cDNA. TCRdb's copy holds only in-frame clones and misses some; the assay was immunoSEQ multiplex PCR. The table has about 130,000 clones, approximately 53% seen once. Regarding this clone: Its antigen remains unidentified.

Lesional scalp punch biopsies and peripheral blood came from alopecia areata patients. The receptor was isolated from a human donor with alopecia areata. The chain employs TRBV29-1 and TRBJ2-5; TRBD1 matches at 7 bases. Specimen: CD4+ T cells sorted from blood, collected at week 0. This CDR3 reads CSVSRGQVQETQYF. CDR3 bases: TGCAGCGTGAGTAGAGGACAGGTCCAAGAGACCCAGTACTTC.